Listed below are T cell receptor beta chains from one sample, sequenced in a study of blood T cell repertoires in COVID-19. Sequencing used immunoSEQ multiplex PCR; TCRdb keeps in-frame clones, though not all of them. The data contain about 280,000 clones, 87% of them singletons. Sequences were obtained from PBMCs or T cells enriched from blood (not recorded which). These TCRs come from a woman aged 40 to 50 who had recovered from COVID-19. CDR3s include the opening cysteine and the closing phenylalanine or tryptophan. A D gene is named only where the DNA matches it firmly. Rows give clone size only sometimes, using once, few, many, or a class for an expanded clone.

abundance: -
d_gene: -
j_gene: TRBJ1-6
v_gene: TRBV12-2
CDR3nt: TGTGCAAGTCGCCGGGACAGGGATCGGTATAATTCACCCCTCCACTTT
CDR3aa: CASRRDRDRYNSPLHF

abundance: -
d_gene: TRBD2
j_gene: TRBJ2-7
v_gene: TRBV7-2
CDR3nt: TGTGCCAGCAGCCCTGGGACTAGCGAGGGGTACGAGCAGTACTTC
CDR3aa: CASSPGTSEGYEQYF

abundance: -
d_gene: -
j_gene: TRBJ2-1
v_gene: TRBV25-1
CDR3nt: TGTGCCAGCAGTGGCCCACTAGGGAATGAGCAGTTCTTC
CDR3aa: CASSGPLGNEQFF

abundance: -
d_gene: -
j_gene: TRBJ2-5
v_gene: TRBV15
CDR3nt: TGTGCCACCAGCAGAGATGGGGGCACAATGGTAGAGACCCAGTACTTC
CDR3aa: CATSRDGGTMVETQYF

abundance: -
d_gene: -
j_gene: TRBJ1-1
v_gene: TRBV29-1
CDR3nt: TGCAGCGCCCTGGACTTTTTCTTAGAGGAAGCTTTCTTT
CDR3aa: CSALDFFLEEAFF

abundance: -
d_gene: -
j_gene: TRBJ2-5
v_gene: TRBV28
CDR3nt: TGTGCCAGCAGCCAAATGGGAGTGCCAGCAAAAGAGACCCAGTACTTC
CDR3aa: CASSQMGVPAKETQYF

abundance: once
d_gene: TRBD1
j_gene: TRBJ1-2
v_gene: TRBV2
CDR3nt: TGTGCCAGCAGGGCCGGACAGGGGAGAACTGGGCTCTATGGCTACACCTTC
CDR3aa: CASRAGQGRTGLYGYTF

abundance: -
d_gene: -
j_gene: TRBJ2-3
v_gene: TRBV20-1
CDR3nt: TGCAGTGCTCGAGGAGGGGATACGCAGTATTTT
CDR3aa: CSARGGDTQYF

abundance: -
d_gene: TRBD1
j_gene: TRBJ2-6
v_gene: TRBV10-3
CDR3nt: TGTGCCATCAGCGGGACAGGGTCGAACTCTGGGGCCAACGTCCTGACTTTC
CDR3aa: CAISGTGSNSGANVLTF

abundance: once
d_gene: -
j_gene: TRBJ2-2
v_gene: TRBV6-2/TRBV6-3
CDR3nt: TGTGCCAGCAGTAGGAGTGGAGGTGGGGTCACCGGGGAGCTGTTTTTT
CDR3aa: CASSRSGGGVTGELFF

abundance: -
d_gene: TRBD1
j_gene: TRBJ2-1
v_gene: TRBV5-1
CDR3nt: TGCGCCAGCAAACAGGGGGCGGGCTCCTACAATGAGCAGTTCTTC
CDR3aa: CASKQGAGSYNEQFF

abundance: -
d_gene: TRBD1
j_gene: TRBJ1-5
v_gene: TRBV19
CDR3nt: TGTGCCAGTATTCGGACAGGGACCGATCAGCCCCAGCATTTT
CDR3aa: CASIRTGTDQPQHF

abundance: -
d_gene: TRBD1
j_gene: TRBJ1-2
v_gene: TRBV25-1
CDR3nt: TGTGCCAGCAGTGAATCCGGACAGGGCGCTAACTATGGCTACACCTTC
CDR3aa: CASSESGQGANYGYTF

abundance: once
d_gene: -
j_gene: TRBJ1-6
v_gene: TRBV28
CDR3nt: TGTGCCAGCAGTCCCGAGGCAGGGCCAACACCCCTCCACTTT
CDR3aa: CASSPEAGPTPLHF

abundance: -
d_gene: TRBD1
j_gene: TRBJ2-3
v_gene: TRBV6-6
CDR3nt: TGTGCCAGCAGCCTCTCAACCAGGGGGACAGATACGCAGTATTTT
CDR3aa: CASSLSTRGTDTQYF

abundance: -
d_gene: TRBD1
j_gene: TRBJ2-2
v_gene: TRBV15
CDR3nt: TGTGCCACCCATGACCGGGACAGGGTTAGCGACACCGGGGAGCTGTTTTTT
CDR3aa: CATHDRDRVSDTGELFF

abundance: -
d_gene: -
j_gene: TRBJ1-2
v_gene: TRBV6-5
CDR3nt: TGTGCCAGCAGTTACAATCCGAGGCAGTTGGATGGCTACACCTTC
CDR3aa: CASSYNPRQLDGYTF

abundance: -
d_gene: TRBD2
j_gene: TRBJ2-2
v_gene: TRBV7-2
CDR3nt: TGTGCCAGCAGCCGTAGCGGGGGCCCAGGCACCGGGGAGCTGTTTTTT
CDR3aa: CASSRSGGPGTGELFF

abundance: -
d_gene: -
j_gene: TRBJ2-3
v_gene: TRBV2
CDR3nt: TGTGCCAGCAGTGAAGAGCCCCAGGGTCAAGTGCAGTATTTT
CDR3aa: CASSEEPQGQVQYF

abundance: -
d_gene: TRBD1
j_gene: TRBJ1-2
v_gene: TRBV28
CDR3nt: TGTGCCAGCAGTTTATCGACAGGGGGCTCTTTTGGCTACACCTTC
CDR3aa: CASSLSTGGSFGYTF